The entry that follows covers one T cell receptor beta chain sequence. The target antigen is unknown. At one end the junction does not follow the germline gene, possibly because of a read error. This record comes from a study of shared clonotypes between healthy human individuals. Findings and caveats of the study: Sampling covered blood only; tissue repertoires likely differ.

Per the germline V gene, CDR1 is LNHDA and CDR2 is SQIVND (reference sequence). The CDR3 consists of 16 residues. Methods used by the authors: Because ImmunoSEQ provided only junction sequences with no quality scores, the filtering differed. TCRdb keeps only in-frame clones here, not all; method: immunoSEQ multiplex PCR. That table gives V, J and clone size, and the DNA gave D and trimming. The table includes fewer than 550,000 clones, roughly 79% detected once. Sequences were obtained from PBMCs. The TCR comes from a woman between 40 and 55 years old in good health. Some clones in this sample may be carry-over from other donors' samples. The V call is TRBV19, the J call TRBJ2-5; TRBD1 aligns across 12 bases. The CDR3, as DNA: TGTGCCAGCAGTAGCCGGGACAGGGGGCGTCTTGGGACCCAGTACTTC. It codes for CASSSRDRGRLGTQYF.